Below, 14 T cell receptor beta chains from the same sample are listed, as sequenced in a study of blood T cell repertoires in COVID-19 (dated by TCRdb to about 2020). Receptor amplification or capture employed the immunoSEQ multiplex PCR assay. Entries here come from immuneACCESS through TCRdb and include only in-frame sequences with V and J called. Some clones fail to appear in such tables; in the studies checked, an unresolved V gene covers under half of the shortfall, and the cause of the remainder is unknown. This sample holds approximately 300,000 clones; more than 90% were observed only once. The ten largest account for about 4% of the sample. The specimen sequenced was PBMCs or T cells enriched from blood (not recorded which). These receptors all come from a woman aged 25 to 39 who had been exposed to COVID-19.

V and J are TRBV30 and TRBJ2-3, with 16 bases aligning to TRBD2. The trim removed 4 bases at V and 7 bases at J, leaving 8 bases unmatched. Germline lookup yields CDR1 GTSNPN and CDR2 SVGIG (reference sequence). The CDR3 has 16 residues. CDR3 DNA: TGTGCCTGGAATATGGGACTAGCGGGGGGGCCACATACGCAGTATTTT. It is translated as CAWNMGLAGGPHTQYF.

This chain uses TRBV11-1 with TRBJ2-2; a weak D match, TRBD2 (5 bases). The CDR3 contains 13 residues. The germline V gene encodes CDR1 SGHAT and CDR2 FQDESV (reference sequence). V shed 4 bases and J shed 6 bases, with 9 bases lying between them. CDR3 nucleotides: TGTGCCAGCAGCTCCGACGGGGCCGGGGAGCTGTTTTTT. This translates into CASSSDGAGELFF.

V gene TRBV6-5 combines with J gene TRBJ2-7, with D possibly matching TRBD1 (6 bases). V lost 6 bases and J 0 bases, leaving 12 bases between the germline ends. Germline V CDR1 and CDR2: MNHEY, SVGAGI. The CDR3 contains 14 residues. CDR3 protein: CASRDRFLSYEQYF. In nucleotides, the CDR3 is TGTGCCAGCAGGGACAGATTCCTCTCCTACGAGCAGTACTTC.

V is TRBV30 and J is TRBJ1-1, with D possibly TRBD1 on 6 matching bases. V lost 0 bases to trimming and J lost 4 bases, with 9 bases between them. Germline V CDR1 and CDR2: GTSNPN, SVGIG (reference sequence). CDR3 size: 13 residues. This CDR3 reads CAWSVQGPTEAFF. The DNA of the CDR3 is TGTGCCTGGAGTGTACAGGGTCCCACTGAAGCTTTCTTT.

The chain couples TRBV20-1 to TRBJ1-1; D gene ambiguous. Germline V gene lookup returns CDR1 DFQATT and CDR2 SNEGSKA (reference sequence). V was cut by 3 bases and J by 3 bases, with 8 bases left in between. This CDR3 has 12 amino acids. DNA of the CDR3: TGCAGTGCTAGTCTAGGAGACACTGAAGCTTTCTTT. Translating gives CSASLGDTEAFF.

This chain joins TRBV3-1 (or the pseudogene TRBV3-2) and TRBJ1-6; the match to TRBD1 covers 9 bases. The CDR3 totals 15 residues. CDR1 is LGHDT, CDR2 YNNKEL, per germline (reference sequence). V gave up 4 bases and J gave up 10 bases; unmatched junction bases: 8. The CDR3 sequence: CASSPNRGRGSPLHF. In DNA form, the CDR3 reads TGTGCCAGCAGCCCTAACAGGGGGCGAGGATCACCCCTCCACTTT.

The chain couples TRBV6-5 to TRBJ1-5; TRBD1 agrees at 7 bases. CDR1 is MNHEY, CDR2 SVGAGI, per germline. The V and J ends lost 2 bases and 9 bases, in that order; junction bases with no gene match: 7. The CDR3 is 14 amino acids. In DNA form, the CDR3 reads TGTGCCAGCAGTTACGCGACAGGGTTGTGGCCCCAGCATTTT. It codes for CASSYATGLWPQHF.

V usage is TRBV4-3 and J usage is TRBJ1-2; 10 bases match TRBD1. The CDR3 is 16 residues long. The V and J ends lost 0 bases and 6 bases, in that order; junction bases with no gene match: 7. The germline V gene has CDR1 LGHNA and CDR2 YSLEER. The CDR3 DNA follows: TGCGCCAGCAGCCAAGAGGGACAGGGGAGCATCCATGGCTACACCTTC. This codes for CASSQEGQGSIHGYTF.

The chain employs TRBV19 and TRBJ2-1, with 10 bases matching TRBD2. Germline V gives CDR1 LNHDA, CDR2 SQIVND (reference sequence). J lost 8 bases, V lost 4 bases, and 8 bases had no gene match. This CDR3 is 15 amino acids long. The CDR3 region is CASSTPAGGIDEQFF. The DNA for the CDR3 is TGTGCCAGTAGTACCCCAGCGGGGGGGATCGATGAGCAGTTCTTC.

This clone occurred a few times. CDR3 loop: CASSPGAGTVTYEQYF. Here the CDR3 DNA reads TGCGCCAGCAGCCCCGGGGCCGGGACAGTTACCTACGAGCAGTACTTC. V usage is TRBV5-1 and J usage is TRBJ2-7, with TRBD1 matching over 7 bases. This CDR3 is 16 amino acids long. Germline V gene lookup returns CDR1 SGHRS and CDR2 YFSETQ. The ends lost 4 bases at V and 2 bases at J; junction bases unmatched: 12.

The chain employs TRBV4-1 and TRBJ1-5; tentatively, D is TRBD1 (5 bases). There are 15 residues in the CDR3. Trimming cost V 0 bases and J 6 bases, with 12 bases left between them. The germline V gene has CDR1 MGHRA and CDR2 YSYEKL. CDR3 sequence (DNA): TGCGCCAGCAGCCAAGAACTCAGGGTAAGTCAGCCCCAGCATTTT. Encoded protein: CASSQELRVSQPQHF.

This chain joins TRBV3-1 (or the pseudogene TRBV3-2) and TRBJ2-2, with D hard to call. The germline V gene encodes CDR1 LGHDT and CDR2 YNNKEL (reference sequence). V lost 1 base and J 5 bases, leaving 5 bases between the germline ends. This CDR3 spans 13 amino acids. The DNA of the CDR3 is TGTGCCAGCAGCCAAGCCCGGACCGGGGAGCTGTTTTTT. Translated, it gives CASSQARTGELFF.

The J gene is TRBJ2-7, the V gene TRBV10-3; 8 bases map to TRBD1. The CDR3 length is 15 residues. The junction had 12 bases not matched to a gene; V was cut back by 5 bases and J by 6 bases. The germline CDR1 and CDR2 sequences are ENHRY and SYGVKD. CDR3 DNA sequence: TGTGCCATCAGTCCCCCAGGGGGCCCCACCCGCGAGCAGTACTTC. It codes for CAISPPGGPTREQYF.

This chain links TRBV7-9 with TRBJ2-7; TRBD1 is a possible D gene (6 bases). Germline V gives CDR1 SEHNR, CDR2 FQNEAQ (reference sequence). The CDR3 contains 15 residues. V was shortened by 3 bases and J by 2 bases, with 14 bases between the two germline ends. The CDR3 here is CASSLVQGWTYEQYF. The DNA of the CDR3 is TGTGCCAGCAGCTTGGTACAGGGTTGGACCTACGAGCAGTACTTC.